The 14 T cell receptor beta chains listed next were all sequenced from one sample in a study of radiation and T cells in renal cell carcinoma. Specified time point: blood 2 weeks post-SBRT. Regarding treatment: 15 Gy SBRT to primary tumor, nephrectomy 4 weeks later. TCRdb's table, derived via immunoSEQ multiplex PCR, lists solely in-frame clones and lacks some. There are about 150,000 clones in the sample; roughly 89% occur only once, and 10% to 15% lies in the top ten. The material sequenced was blood, taken from a patient whose treatment included radiotherapy and nephrectomy. Receptors were obtained from a woman in her fifties or sixties with renal cell carcinoma.

The V call is TRBV2, the J call TRBJ2-7; 7 bases map to TRBD2. Trimming removed 2 bases from V and 8 bases from J; junction bases left unmatched: 12. CDR1 is SNHLY and CDR2 is FYNNEI in the germline V gene. The CDR3 loop spans 15 amino acids. The CDR3 loop is CASSELGEGSSKQYF. The DNA of the CDR3 is TGTGCCAGCAGTGAACTTGGGGAGGGCTCCTCCAAGCAGTACTTC.

The chain recombines TRBV5-1 with TRBJ1-6; D ambiguous. CDR1 SGHRS and CDR2 YFSETQ come from the germline V gene. CDR3 size: 16 residues. V lost 5 bases and J 5 bases, leaving 17 bases between the germline ends. CDR3 coding DNA: TGCGCCAGCAGGGAAGAGCCACCCCCAGATAATTCACCCCTCCACTTT. Its protein is CASREEPPPDNSPLHF.

V gene TRBV6-5 combines with J gene TRBJ1-1; possibly TRBD1 for D (5 bases). Trimming removed 5 bases from V and 5 bases from J, with 12 bases in between. The germline V gene has CDR1 MNHEY and CDR2 SVGAGI. The length of the CDR3 is 13 residues. CDR3 residues: CASSTPGTTEAFF. The CDR3 nucleotides are TGTGCCAGCAGTACGCCGGGGACTACTGAAGCTTTCTTT.

The chain links TRBV5-1 to TRBJ1-2, with 12 bases matching TRBD1. The CDR3 has 15 residues. Germline V gene data show CDR1 as SGHRS and CDR2 as YFSETQ. The junction had 9 bases not matched to a gene; V was cut back by 4 bases and J by 8 bases. The CDR3 reads CASSATGQGAGGYTF. The CDR3, as DNA: TGCGCCAGCAGCGCTACGGGACAGGGGGCCGGGGGCTACACCTTC.

This clone was observed a few times. This sequence joins TRBV19 and TRBJ1-3; 7 nucleotides align to TRBD1. J lost 0 bases, V lost 6 bases, and 8 bases had no gene match. The CDR3 is made up of 16 amino acids. Germline V CDR1 and CDR2: LNHDA, SQIVND (reference sequence). The CDR3 region is CASSSGQHSSGNTIYF. In DNA, the CDR3 is TGTGCCAGTAGCTCGGGACAGCATAGCTCTGGAAACACCATATATTTT.

The chain is built from TRBV4-1 and TRBJ1-6, with D maybe TRBD1 (6 bases). Trimming left V 1 base short and J 7 bases short, with 14 bases between. The CDR3 is 16 amino acids. The germline V gene has CDR1 MGHRA and CDR2 YSYEKL. This chain's CDR3 is CASSQANRADNSPLHF. The CDR3 nucleotides read TGCGCCAGCAGCCAAGCGAACAGGGCAGACAATTCACCCCTCCACTTT.

The gene calls are TRBV2 and TRBJ1-2; D not resolved. From germline, CDR1 is SNHLY and CDR2 FYNNEI. With 3 bases removed from V and 3 bases from J, the gap between germline ends came to 14 bases. The CDR3 runs 15 residues. The CDR3 protein is CASSDGPAGDYGYTF. For the CDR3, the DNA is TGTGCCAGCAGTGACGGGCCGGCGGGCGACTATGGCTACACCTTC.

V gene TRBV4-1 combines with J gene TRBJ2-1; 9 nucleotides align to TRBD2. This CDR3 comprises 18 residues. The germline V gene has CDR1 MGHRA and CDR2 YSYEKL. J lost 8 bases, V lost 8 bases, and 22 bases had no gene match. As DNA, the CDR3 is TGCGCCAGCCCGCGAACCGGGCGGGGGGGCAAAGGGTACGATGAGCAGTTCTTC. It yields the protein CASPRTGRGGKGYDEQFF.

This clone was seen just once. This chain links TRBV19 with TRBJ1-5, with D unresolved. The CDR3 is made up of 13 amino acids. Germline V gene lookup returns CDR1 LNHDA and CDR2 SQIVND (reference sequence). V lost 5 bases and J 4 bases, leaving 9 bases between the germline ends. CDR3 residues: CASSHRVNQPQHF. The CDR3 nucleotides are TGTGCCAGTAGTCATCGGGTAAATCAGCCCCAGCATTTT.

The J gene is TRBJ1-1, the V gene TRBV11-2; 9 nucleotides align to TRBD1. Germline CDR1 reads SGHAT; CDR2 reads FQNNGV. After removal of 3 bases from V and 1 base from J, the junction contained 15 bases not matched to a gene. CDR3 length equals 19 residues. CDR3 in DNA: TGTGCCAGCAGCTTTTTTAGGTACAGGGGGCTCCTAGGGAACACTGAAGCTTTCTTT. Its translation is CASSFFRYRGLLGNTEAFF.

The gene calls are TRBV4-3 and TRBJ1-5; tentatively, D is TRBD1 (6 bases). CDR1 is LGHNA and CDR2 is YSLEER in the germline V gene. This CDR3 spans 16 amino acids. The V end lost 0 bases, the J end lost 6 bases, and 15 bases lay between the germline ends. CDR3 amino acids: CASSQDHTGYGQPQHF. CDR3 nucleotide sequence: TGCGCCAGCAGCCAAGACCACACAGGGTACGGTCAGCCCCAGCATTTT.

The chain combines TRBV5-6 with TRBJ2-4, with D perhaps TRBD1 (5 bases). V lost 3 bases and J lost 0, with 7 bases in between. From germline, CDR1 is SGHDT and CDR2 YYEEEE. The CDR3 spans 14 residues. The CDR3 reads CASSSQGAKNIQYF. The CDR3 DNA follows: TGTGCCAGCAGCTCTCAGGGAGCCAAAAACATTCAGTACTTC.

This sequence joins TRBV7-2 and TRBJ2-3; 8 bases fit TRBD2. V shed 0 bases and J 3 bases; nucleotides not matched to a gene: 8. The CDR3 has 17 residues. Germline V gene data show CDR1 as SGHTA and CDR2 as FQGNSA. CDR3 sequence: CASSLASGGGGTDTQYF. The CDR3 DNA sequence: TGTGCCAGCAGCTTAGCCTCCGGGGGGGGCGGTACAGATACGCAGTATTTT. Supplemented by reference TRBV7-2 and TRBJ2-3, the full variable domain reads GAGVSQSPSNKVTEKGKDVELRCDPISGHTALYWYRQSLGQGLEFLIYFQGNSAPDKSGLPSDRFSAERTGGSVSTLTIQRTQQEDSAVYLCASSLASGGGGTDTQYFGPGTRLTVL.

The chain recombines TRBV5-1 with TRBJ1-1; D perhaps matches TRBD1 (5 bases). V lost 4 bases, J lost 5 bases, and 18 bases lay in between. The CDR3 is 15 residues long. In germline, CDR1 is SGHRS, CDR2 YFSETQ. CDR3 region: CASSGKAGTATEAFF. CDR3 coding DNA: TGCGCCAGCAGCGGGAAGGCGGGGACCGCGACTGAAGCTTTCTTT.